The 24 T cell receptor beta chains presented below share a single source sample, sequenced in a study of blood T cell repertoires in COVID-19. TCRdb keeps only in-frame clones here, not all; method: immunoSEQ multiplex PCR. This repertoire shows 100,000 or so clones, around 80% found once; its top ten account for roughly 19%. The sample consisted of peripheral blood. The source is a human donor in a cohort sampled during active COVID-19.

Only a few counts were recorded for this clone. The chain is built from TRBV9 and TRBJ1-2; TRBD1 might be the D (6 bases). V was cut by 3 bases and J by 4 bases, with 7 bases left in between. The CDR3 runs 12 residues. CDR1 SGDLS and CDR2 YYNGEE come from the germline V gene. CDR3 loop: CASSEDSYGYTF. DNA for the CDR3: TGTGCCAGCAGCGAGGACAGCTATGGCTACACCTTC.

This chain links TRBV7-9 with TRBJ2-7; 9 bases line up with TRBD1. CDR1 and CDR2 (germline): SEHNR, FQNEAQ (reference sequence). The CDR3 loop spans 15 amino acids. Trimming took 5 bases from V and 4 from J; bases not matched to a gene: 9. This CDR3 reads CASSDGGTGTYEQYF. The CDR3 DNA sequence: TGTGCCAGCAGCGACGGCGGGACAGGGACTTACGAGCAGTACTTC.

The CDR3, as DNA: TGTGCCAGCAGCCAAAATTTGGGACAGAATGAAAAACTGTTTTTT. This translates into CASSQNLGQNEKLFF. This chain uses TRBV14 with TRBJ1-4; TRBD1 matches 7 bases. Trimming removed 2 bases from V and 5 bases from J; junction bases left unmatched: 5. Germline loops: CDR1 SGHDN, CDR2 FVKESK. The CDR3 consists of 15 residues.

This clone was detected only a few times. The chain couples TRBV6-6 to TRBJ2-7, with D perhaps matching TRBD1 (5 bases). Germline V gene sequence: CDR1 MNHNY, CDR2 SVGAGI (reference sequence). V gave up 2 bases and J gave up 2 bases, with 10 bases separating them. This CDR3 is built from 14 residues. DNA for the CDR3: TGTGCCAGCAGTTACGGGGCCGGAGCCTACGAGCAGTACTTC. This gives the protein CASSYGAGAYEQYF.

For the CDR3, the DNA is TGCAGTGCTAGTTTACAGGGGGCCCAAGAGACCCAGTACTTC. It codes for CSASLQGAQETQYF. This chain joins TRBV20-1 and TRBJ2-5; 9 bases are shared with TRBD1. V gave up 3 bases and J gave up 1 base; unmatched junction bases: 3. Germline V gene data show CDR1 as DFQATT and CDR2 as SNEGSKA (reference sequence). The CDR3 covers 14 residues.

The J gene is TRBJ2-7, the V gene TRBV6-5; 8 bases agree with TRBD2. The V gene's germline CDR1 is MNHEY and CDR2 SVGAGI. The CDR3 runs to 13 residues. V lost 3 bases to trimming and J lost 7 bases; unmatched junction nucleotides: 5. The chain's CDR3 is CASSYREGREQYF. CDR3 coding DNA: TGTGCCAGCAGTTATCGGGAGGGCCGTGAGCAGTACTTC.

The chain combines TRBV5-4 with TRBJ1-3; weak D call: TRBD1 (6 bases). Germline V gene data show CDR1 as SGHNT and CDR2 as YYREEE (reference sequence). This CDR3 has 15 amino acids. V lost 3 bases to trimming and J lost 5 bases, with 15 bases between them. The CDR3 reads CASSSDRTVRNTIYF. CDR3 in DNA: TGTGCCAGCAGCTCCGACAGGACTGTACGAAACACCATATATTTT.

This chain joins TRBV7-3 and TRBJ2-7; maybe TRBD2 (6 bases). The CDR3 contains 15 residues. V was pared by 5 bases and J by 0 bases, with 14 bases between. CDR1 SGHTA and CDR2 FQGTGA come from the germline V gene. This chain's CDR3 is CASSPGPGSSYEQYF. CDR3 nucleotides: TGTGCCAGCAGCCCTGGGCCCGGGAGCTCCTACGAGCAGTACTTC.

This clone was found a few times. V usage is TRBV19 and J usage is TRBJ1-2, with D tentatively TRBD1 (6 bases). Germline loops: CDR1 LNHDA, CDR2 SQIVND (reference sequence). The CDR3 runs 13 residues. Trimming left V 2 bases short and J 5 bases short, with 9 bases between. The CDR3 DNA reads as TGTGCCAGTAGTATACAGGGGAAGTATGGCTACACCTTC. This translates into CASSIQGKYGYTF.

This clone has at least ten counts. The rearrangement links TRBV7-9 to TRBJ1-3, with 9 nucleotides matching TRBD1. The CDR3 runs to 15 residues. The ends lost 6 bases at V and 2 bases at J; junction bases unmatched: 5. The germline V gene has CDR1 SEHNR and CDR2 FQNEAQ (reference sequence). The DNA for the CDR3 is TGTGCCAGCAGTCGCGGGACAGGGACTGGAAACACCATATATTTT. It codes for CASSRGTGTGNTIYF.

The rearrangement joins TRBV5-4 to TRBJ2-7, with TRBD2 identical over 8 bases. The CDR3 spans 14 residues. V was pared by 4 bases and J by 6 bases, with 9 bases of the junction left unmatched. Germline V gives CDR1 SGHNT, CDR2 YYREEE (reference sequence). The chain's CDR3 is CASSPGGPVTEQYF. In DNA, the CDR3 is TGTGCCAGCAGCCCGGGAGGGCCGGTGACCGAGCAGTACTTC.

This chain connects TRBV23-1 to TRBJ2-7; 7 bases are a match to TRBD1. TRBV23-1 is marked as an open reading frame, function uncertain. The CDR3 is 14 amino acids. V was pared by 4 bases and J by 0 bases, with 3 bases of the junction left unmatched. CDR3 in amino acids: CASSLQGTSYEQYF. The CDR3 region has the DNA TGCGCCAGCAGTCTACAGGGGACCTCCTACGAGCAGTACTTC.

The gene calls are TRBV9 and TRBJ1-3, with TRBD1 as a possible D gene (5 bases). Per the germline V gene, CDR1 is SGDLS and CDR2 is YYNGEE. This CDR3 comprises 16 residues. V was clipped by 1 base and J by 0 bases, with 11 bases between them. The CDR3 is CASSVNTGRSGNTIYF. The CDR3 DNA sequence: TGTGCCAGCAGCGTAAACACAGGACGCTCTGGAAACACCATATATTTT.

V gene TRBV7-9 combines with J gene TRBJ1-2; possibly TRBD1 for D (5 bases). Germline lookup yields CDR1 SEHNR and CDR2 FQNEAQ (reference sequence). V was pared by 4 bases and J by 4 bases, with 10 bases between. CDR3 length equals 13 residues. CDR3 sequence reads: CASSSMTVYGYTF. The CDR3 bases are TGTGCCAGCAGCTCCATGACAGTCTATGGCTACACCTTC.

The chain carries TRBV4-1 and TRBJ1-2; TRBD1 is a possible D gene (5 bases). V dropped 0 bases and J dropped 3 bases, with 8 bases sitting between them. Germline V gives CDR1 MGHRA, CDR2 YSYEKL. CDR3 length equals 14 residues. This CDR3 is CASSQDPRDYGYTF. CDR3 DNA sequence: TGCGCCAGCAGCCAAGATCCCAGGGACTATGGCTACACCTTC.

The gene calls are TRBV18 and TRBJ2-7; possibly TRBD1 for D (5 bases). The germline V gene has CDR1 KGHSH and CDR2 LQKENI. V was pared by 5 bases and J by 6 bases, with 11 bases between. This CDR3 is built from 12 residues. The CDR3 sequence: CASSGASLEQYF. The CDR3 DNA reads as TGTGCCAGCTCAGGGGCCTCACTCGAGCAGTACTTC.

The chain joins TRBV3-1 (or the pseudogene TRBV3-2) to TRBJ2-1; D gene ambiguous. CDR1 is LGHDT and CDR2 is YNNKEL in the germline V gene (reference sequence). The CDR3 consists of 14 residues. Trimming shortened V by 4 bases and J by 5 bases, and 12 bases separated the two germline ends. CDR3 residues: CASSPKSLNNEQFF. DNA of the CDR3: TGTGCCAGCAGCCCGAAGTCACTCAACAATGAGCAGTTCTTC.

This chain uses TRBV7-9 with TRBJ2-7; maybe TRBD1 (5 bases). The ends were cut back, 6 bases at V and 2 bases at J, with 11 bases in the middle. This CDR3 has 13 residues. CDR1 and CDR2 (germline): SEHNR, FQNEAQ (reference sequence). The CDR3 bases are TGTGCCAGCAGGCCGGACACGGCCTACGAGCAGTACTTC. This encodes CASRPDTAYEQYF. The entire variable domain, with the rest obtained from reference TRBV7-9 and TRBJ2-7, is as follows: DTGVSQNPRHKITKRGQNVTFRCDPISEHNRLYWYRQTLGQGPEFLTYFQNEAQLEKSRLLSDRFSAERPKGSFSTLEIQRTEQGDSAMYLCASRPDTAYEQYFGPGTRLTVT.

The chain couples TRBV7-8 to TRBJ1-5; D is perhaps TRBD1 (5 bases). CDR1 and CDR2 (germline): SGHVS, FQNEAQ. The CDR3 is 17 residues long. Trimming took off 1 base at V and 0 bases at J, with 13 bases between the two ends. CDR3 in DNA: TGTGCCAGCAGCTTAGAATCCCGCAGGGTTAGCAATCAGCCCCAGCATTTT. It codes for CASSLESRRVSNQPQHF.

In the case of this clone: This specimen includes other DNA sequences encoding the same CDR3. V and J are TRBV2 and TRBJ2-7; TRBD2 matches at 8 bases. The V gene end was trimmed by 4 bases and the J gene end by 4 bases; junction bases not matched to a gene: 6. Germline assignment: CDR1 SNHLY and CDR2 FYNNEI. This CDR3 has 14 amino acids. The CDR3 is CASSGTGGFYEQYF. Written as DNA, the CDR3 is TGTGCCAGCAGTGGGACGGGGGGGTTTTACGAGCAGTACTTC. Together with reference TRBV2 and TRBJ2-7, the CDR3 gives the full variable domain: EPEVTQTPSHQVTQMGQEVILRCVPISNHLYFYWYRQILGQKVEFLVSFYNNEISEKSEIFDDQFSVERPDGSNFTLKIRSTKLEDSAMYFCASSGTGGFYEQYFGPGTRLTVT.

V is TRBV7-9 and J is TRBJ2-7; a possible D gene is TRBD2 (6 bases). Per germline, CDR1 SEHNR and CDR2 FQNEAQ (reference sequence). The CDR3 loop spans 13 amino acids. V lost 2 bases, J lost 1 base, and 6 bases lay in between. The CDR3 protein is CASSLSGSYEQYF. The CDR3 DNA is TGTGCCAGCAGCTTAAGCGGGTCCTACGAGCAGTACTTC.

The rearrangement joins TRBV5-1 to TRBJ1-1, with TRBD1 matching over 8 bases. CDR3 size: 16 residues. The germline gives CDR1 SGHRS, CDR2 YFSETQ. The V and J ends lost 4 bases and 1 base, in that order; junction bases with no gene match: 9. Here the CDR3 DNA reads TGCGCCAGCAGCCCCGACCCGACAGGGGCGAACACTGAAGCTTTCTTT. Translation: CASSPDPTGANTEAFF.

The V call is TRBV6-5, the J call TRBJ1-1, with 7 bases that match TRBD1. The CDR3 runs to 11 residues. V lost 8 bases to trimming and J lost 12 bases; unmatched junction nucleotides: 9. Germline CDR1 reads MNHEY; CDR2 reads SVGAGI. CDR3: CASGDSVRTFF. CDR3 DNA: TGTGCCAGCGGGGACAGCGTCAGGACTTTCTTT.

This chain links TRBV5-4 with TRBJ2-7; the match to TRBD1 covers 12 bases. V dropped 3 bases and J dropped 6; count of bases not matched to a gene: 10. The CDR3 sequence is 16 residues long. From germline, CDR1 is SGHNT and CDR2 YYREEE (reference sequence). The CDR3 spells CASSSSAGTGGFEQYF. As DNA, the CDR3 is TGTGCCAGCAGCTCTTCCGCCGGGACAGGGGGCTTCGAGCAGTACTTC. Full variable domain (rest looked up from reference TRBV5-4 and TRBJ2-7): ETGVTQSPTHLIKTRGQQVTLRCSSQSGHNTVSWYQQALGQGPQFIFQYYREEENGRGNFPPRFSGLQFPNYSSELNVNALELDDSALYLCASSSSAGTGGFEQYFGPGTRLTVT.